This T cell receptor beta chain was recovered during a study of shared clonotypes between healthy human individuals. The CDR3 sequence is 16 residues long. The junction had 10 bases not matched to a gene; V was cut back by 5 bases and J by 5 bases. Germline-derived CDR1 and CDR2 are SGHAT and FQNNGV. Across several immunoSEQ plates, the genomic DNA of each subset was split evenly. The data were produced by immunoSEQ multiplex PCR, yet TCRdb's version contains in-frame clones alone and is incomplete. The repertoire has over a million clones, around 97% of them found once; the top ten carry approximately 1.1%.

The sequence derives from a man aged 25-40 years in good health. The chain uses TRBV11-2 and TRBJ2-1, with TRBD2 identical over 9 bases. The sequenced sample was naive CD4+ T cells sorted from blood. The subset: CD45RA+ positively selected. The CDR3 nucleotides are TGTGCCAGCAGCCCCAACCTCGTAGCGGGGGACAATGAGCAGTTCTTC. This translates into CASSPNLVAGDNEQFF.